The 26 T cell receptor beta chains in this list originate from one sample, sequenced in a study of molecular identifiers for immune sequencing clone quantification. Each CDR3 protein is one row after TCRdb ran MiXCR on the PCR reads. The table has over 600,000 distinct CDR3 sequences, about 20% seen once. Sequencing was done on a sample of naive CD8+ T cells from blood, with Jurkat cell RNA spiked in. Stated subset: FACS-sorted CD8+CD4-CCR7+CD45RA+ naive T cells. The receptors come from a human donor in good health. Some libraries in this study had Jurkat cell RNA spiked in.

A few counts support this clonotype. This chain links TRBV19 with TRBJ1-5, with D perhaps TRBD1 (5 bases). V was pared by 1 base and J by 3 bases, with 10 bases between. The CDR3 loop spans 15 amino acids. The V gene's germline CDR1 is LNHDA and CDR2 SQIVND (reference sequence). The chain's CDR3 is CASSIGGEANQPQHF. The CDR3 DNA reads as TGTGCCAGTAGTATAGGGGGGGAGGCCAATCAGCCCCAGCATTTT.

As for this clonotype: A much larger clone differs from this one at a single base, so this may be a read error. The rearrangement links TRBV19 to TRBJ2-7; D is unclear. The length of the CDR3 is 13 residues. The V and J ends lost 4 bases and 7 bases respectively, with 14 bases between them. Per the germline V gene, CDR1 is LNHDA and CDR2 is SQIVND (reference sequence). The CDR3 is CASSTRLFREQYF. In nucleotides, the CDR3 is TGTGCCAGTAGTACCCGACTTTTTCGGGAGCAGTACTTC.

This clonotype was found many times. The chain joins TRBV9 to TRBJ2-5, with 7 bases identical to TRBD2. The V segment lost 0 bases and the J segment 3 bases; nucleotides outside the gene matches: 5. The CDR3 totals 15 residues. Looked up from germline, CDR1 is SGDLS and CDR2 is YYNGEE. CDR3 in DNA: TGTGCCAGCAGCGTAGAGGGACGGGGGGAAGAGACCCAGTACTTC. Translation: CASSVEGRGEETQYF.

The chain couples TRBV9 to TRBJ2-3, with TRBD2 matching 9 bases. With 0 bases clipped from V and 2 bases from J, the junction kept 4 bases outside the gene matches. CDR1 is SGDLS and CDR2 is YYNGEE in the germline V gene. The CDR3 is made up of 16 amino acids. The CDR3 reads CASSVGKRGDTDTQYF. The DNA for the CDR3 is TGTGCCAGCAGCGTAGGTAAGCGGGGGGACACAGATACGCAGTATTTT.

This clonotype has more than one count but fewer than ten. The chain links TRBV19 to TRBJ2-2, with 10 bases lining up with TRBD1. This CDR3 has 19 amino acids. The J segment lost 3 bases and the V segment lost 10 bases, leaving 20 bases of the junction unmatched. Germline V gene data show CDR1 as LNHDA and CDR2 as SQIVND (reference sequence). CDR3 amino acids: CAKGPVVLKGTGDTGELFF. Written as DNA, the CDR3 is TGTGCCAAGGGGCCAGTAGTATTGAAGGGGACAGGGGACACCGGGGAGCTGTTTTTT.

Many counts were recorded for this clonotype. The V gene is TRBV7-9, the J gene TRBJ2-7; 8 bases are a match to TRBD1. Germline CDR1 reads SEHNR; CDR2 reads FQNEAQ (reference sequence). J gave up 3 bases and V 4 bases, and 11 bases lay outside the gene matches. The CDR3 is 16 amino acids. The CDR3: CASSSSVGQGVYEQYF. CDR3 sequence (DNA): TGTGCCAGCAGCTCTTCAGTTGGACAGGGAGTCTACGAGCAGTACTTC.

V usage is TRBV30 and J usage is TRBJ2-7, with D hard to call. Trimming cost V 1 base and J 0 bases, with 10 bases left between them. The CDR3 sequence is 14 residues long. Germline V gene data show CDR1 as GTSNPN and CDR2 as SVGIG (reference sequence). The CDR3 loop is CAWSGRYLSYEQYF. CDR3 DNA sequence: TGTGCCTGGAGTGGTCGGTATCTCTCCTACGAGCAGTACTTC.

This clonotype has at least ten counts. The chain employs TRBV9 and TRBJ2-6; tentative D call: TRBD1 (5 bases). From germline, CDR1 is SGDLS and CDR2 YYNGEE. V was cut by 0 bases and J by 1 base, with 14 bases left in between. The CDR3 contains 18 residues. The CDR3 nucleotides are TGTGCCAGCAGCGTAGGAGGTGGACAACCATCTGGGGCCAACGTCCTGACTTTC. Translation: CASSVGGGQPSGANVLTF.

This clonotype has ten or more counts. V is TRBV11-2 and J is TRBJ2-5; D may be TRBD2 (5 bases). With 1 base removed from V and 10 bases from J, the gap between germline ends came to 13 bases. This CDR3 is 13 amino acids long. Germline values: CDR1 SGHAT, CDR2 FQNNGV. This CDR3 is CASSLGRGWDQYF. The CDR3 DNA sequence: TGTGCCAGCAGCTTAGGTCGGGGATGGGACCAGTACTTC.

In the case of this clonotype: Possible read error: a much larger clone is one base away. The chain carries TRBV6-2 or TRBV6-3 and TRBJ2-3, with 7 bases lining up with TRBD1. The DNA end is a closer match to TRBJ1-5, so the J assignment may be wrong. Germline values: CDR1 MNHEY, CDR2 SVGEGT. This CDR3 comprises 17 residues. CDR3 sequence reads: CASSYRGLGLAGDTQHF. The CDR3 DNA reads as TGTGCCAGCAGCTACAGGGGTCTTGGCCTAGCCGGAGATACGCAGCATTTT.

This clonotype came up many times. The rearrangement uses TRBV27 and TRBJ1-2, with 9 positions matching TRBD1. With 2 bases clipped from V and 0 bases from J, the junction kept 7 bases outside the gene matches. Per the germline V gene, CDR1 is MNHEY and CDR2 is SMNVEV (reference sequence). This CDR3 comprises 17 residues. Written as DNA, the CDR3 is TGTGCCAGCAGTTTAACCCTGGACAGGGGAGCTAACTATGGCTACACCTTC. It is translated as CASSLTLDRGANYGYTF.

This clonotype occurred a few times. The chain has TRBV11-2 and TRBJ2-1; perhaps D is TRBD1 or TRBD2 (5 bases each). The CDR3 is made up of 15 amino acids. V was shortened by 5 bases and J by 10 bases, with 21 bases between the two germline ends. Germline V gene lookup returns CDR1 SGHAT and CDR2 FQNNGV. This CDR3 is CASSPRDAPAGEQFF. CDR3 nucleotides: TGTGCCAGCAGCCCCCGGGACGCCCCGGCCGGAGAGCAGTTCTTC. Complete variable domain (other parts from reference TRBV11-2 and TRBJ2-1): EAGVAQSPRYKIIEKRQSVAFWCNPISGHATLYWYQQILGQGPKLLIQFQNNGVVDDSQLPKDRFSAERLKGVDSTLKIQPAKLEDSAVYLCASSPRDAPAGEQFFGPGTRLTVL.

Concerning this clonotype itself: One end of the junction does not line up with germline, which may come from a read error. This rearrangement joins TRBV29-1 to TRBJ2-7; TRBD2 matches 11 bases. The germline V gene has CDR1 SQVTM and CDR2 ANQGSEA. This CDR3 spans 14 amino acids. CDR3 protein: CNVKTSGGFKEQYF. The CDR3 DNA follows: TGCAACGTTAAAACTAGCGGGGGTTTCAAGGAGCAGTACTTC.

This clonotype was seen a few times. The chain has TRBV24-1 and TRBJ2-1; maybe TRBD2 (5 bases). V was trimmed by 2 bases and J by 0 bases, leaving 10 bases between them. The CDR3 extends over 16 amino acids. The germline gives CDR1 KGHDR, CDR2 SFDVKD. DNA of the CDR3: TGTGCCACCAGTGATTCGATCGGGGTCTCCTACAATGAGCAGTTCTTC. This translates into CATSDSIGVSYNEQFF.

There are many counts of this clonotype. The V gene is TRBV7-2, the J gene TRBJ2-1; no clear D. Germline loops: CDR1 SGHTA, CDR2 FQGNSA. The CDR3 length is 13 residues. Trimming took off 1 base at V and 6 bases at J, with 7 bases between the two ends. CDR3 amino acids: CASSLGSLNEQFF. For the CDR3, the DNA is TGTGCCAGCAGCTTAGGGTCACTCAATGAGCAGTTCTTC.

In this sample, this clonotype turned up many times. This chain uses TRBV30 with TRBJ2-7; D gene ambiguous. CDR1 GTSNPN and CDR2 SVGIG come from the germline V gene (reference sequence). V gave up 0 bases and J gave up 2 bases, with 8 bases separating them. The CDR3 totals 13 residues. CDR3 sequence: CAWSVSLTYEQYF. In DNA form, the CDR3 reads TGTGCCTGGAGTGTGTCTTTGACCTACGAGCAGTACTTC.

About this clonotype itself: Germline and junction disagree at one end, which may indicate a read error. The chain is built from TRBV10-2 and TRBJ2-1; 10 positions match TRBD2. The CDR3 consists of 13 residues. Looked up from germline, CDR1 is WSHSY and CDR2 is SAAADI. DNA of the CDR3: TGCGCCAGTAGCGGGGGGCTGTACAATCAGCAGTTCTTC. Translating it yields CASSGGLYNQQFF.

This clonotype occurred many times. The CDR3 is CASSKALGQSSYEQYF. The CDR3 nucleotides are TGTGCCAGCAGCAAAGCGCTCGGGCAAAGCTCCTACGAGCAGTACTTC. The V and J genes are TRBV21-1 and TRBJ2-7. TRBV21-1 is noted as a pseudogene. The CDR3 consists of 16 residues.

This clonotype appeared many times. The chain is built from TRBV29-1 and TRBJ2-4, with D perhaps TRBD1 (6 bases). Germline V gene data show CDR1 as SQVTM and CDR2 as ANQGSEA. The CDR3 consists of 11 residues. V shed 7 bases and J shed 9 bases, with 13 bases lying between them. This chain's CDR3 is CSAPLGGIQYF. DNA of the CDR3: TGCAGCGCCCCCTTAGGGGGCATTCAGTACTTC. Using reference TRBV29-1 and TRBJ2-4 for the parts outside the CDR3, the full variable domain is SAVISQKPSRDICQRGTSLTIQCQVDSQVTMMFWYRQQPGQSLTLIATANQGSEATYESGFVIDKFPISRPNLTFSTLTVSNMSPEDSSIYLCSAPLGGIQYFGAGTRLSVL.

This clonotype occurred many times. V usage is TRBV7-9 and J usage is TRBJ2-3, with TRBD1 matching over 7 bases. Germline CDR1 is SEHNR and CDR2 is FQNEAQ (reference sequence). Trimming took 4 bases from V and 10 from J; bases not matched to a gene: 8. The CDR3 is 13 residues long. This CDR3 reads CASSSRQGNPQYF. The DNA for the CDR3 is TGTGCCAGCAGCTCCCGACAGGGCAATCCGCAGTATTTT.

This clonotype showed up many times. The gene calls are TRBV7-9 and TRBJ1-1; 8 bases match TRBD1. CDR3 length equals 14 residues. Unmatched junction bases numbered 5, after V lost 1 base and J lost 7 bases. Germline CDR1 is SEHNR and CDR2 is FQNEAQ (reference sequence). CDR3 sequence (DNA): TGTGCCAGCAGCTTAGGCAGGGGGCTGGATGAAGCTTTCTTT. Amino acids: CASSLGRGLDEAFF.

This clonotype was seen ten or more times. The chain recombines TRBV7-9 with TRBJ2-5; either TRBD1 or TRBD2 may fit D (5 bases each). V was shortened by 5 bases and J by 2 bases, with 12 bases between the two germline ends. Per the germline V gene, CDR1 is SEHNR and CDR2 is FQNEAQ (reference sequence). The CDR3 contains 14 residues. In DNA, the CDR3 is TGTGCCAGCAGCACATCCTGGGGGCAAGAGACCCAGTACTTC. Translated, it gives CASSTSWGQETQYF.

This clonotype occurred many times. V and J are TRBV20-1 and TRBJ2-3; perhaps TRBD2 as D (5 bases). CDR3 length: 13 residues. Germline CDR1 and CDR2: DFQATT and SNEGSKA (reference sequence). Trimming pared 4 bases from V and 0 bases from J, leaving 8 bases between. CDR3 nucleotide sequence: TGCAGTGCTACGGACTCAAGCACAGATACGCAGTATTTT. This gives the protein CSATDSSTDTQYF.

This clonotype has at least ten counts. The chain combines TRBV3-1 with TRBJ2-7, with a possible D match to TRBD1 (6 bases). Trimming shortened V by 0 bases and J by 4 bases, and 22 bases separated the two germline ends. This CDR3 is built from 18 residues. Germline V gene sequence: CDR1 LGHDT, CDR2 YNNKEL (reference sequence). The CDR3 region is CASSQDQWGRPGSYEQYF. In DNA, the CDR3 is TGTGCCAGCAGCCAAGATCAGTGGGGGCGGCCGGGAAGTTACGAGCAGTACTTC.

This clonotype was seen only once. At one of its ends the junction is not consistent with the germline gene, which may arise from a read error. The chain has TRBV24-1 and TRBJ2-1, with a tentative D call TRBD2 (5 bases). The germline CDR1 and CDR2 sequences are KGHDR and SFDVKD. The CDR3 runs 13 residues. The DNA of the CDR3 is TGTGCCACCAGTGATCTAGCCTACAATGAGCAGTCCTTC. The encoded protein is CATSDLAYNEQSF.

In this sample, this clonotype turned up many times. The V call is TRBV7-9, the J call TRBJ1-2; D remains ambiguous. The CDR3 extends over 14 amino acids. Germline CDR1 and CDR2: SEHNR and FQNEAQ (reference sequence). V was trimmed by 6 bases and J by 0 bases, leaving 11 bases between them. The DNA for the CDR3 is TGTGCCAGCAGTACCGGGCCATCTAACTATGGCTACACCTTC. Translating gives CASSTGPSNYGYTF.